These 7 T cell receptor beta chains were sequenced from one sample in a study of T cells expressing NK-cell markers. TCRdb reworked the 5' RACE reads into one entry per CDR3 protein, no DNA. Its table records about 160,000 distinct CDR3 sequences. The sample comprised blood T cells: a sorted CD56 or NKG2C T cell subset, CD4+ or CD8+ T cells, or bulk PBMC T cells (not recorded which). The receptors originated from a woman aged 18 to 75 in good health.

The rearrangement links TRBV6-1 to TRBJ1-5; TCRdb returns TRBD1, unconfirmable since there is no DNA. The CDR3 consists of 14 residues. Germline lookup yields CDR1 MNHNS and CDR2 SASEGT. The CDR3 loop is CASRTGQSFQPQHF.

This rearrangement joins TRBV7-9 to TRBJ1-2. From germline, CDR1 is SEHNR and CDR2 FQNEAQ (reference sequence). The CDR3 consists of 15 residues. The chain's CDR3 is CASSLGARMGNGYTF.

Here the CDR3 reads CASSLTQGRGETQYF. The chain employs TRBV7-3 and TRBJ2-5; TCRdb picks TRBD2, but there is no DNA to check that call. The V gene's germline CDR1 is SGHTA and CDR2 FQGTGA. This CDR3 comprises 15 residues.

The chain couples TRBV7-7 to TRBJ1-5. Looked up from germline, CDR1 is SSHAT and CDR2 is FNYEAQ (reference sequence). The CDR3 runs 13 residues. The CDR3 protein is CATVQRLNQPQHF.

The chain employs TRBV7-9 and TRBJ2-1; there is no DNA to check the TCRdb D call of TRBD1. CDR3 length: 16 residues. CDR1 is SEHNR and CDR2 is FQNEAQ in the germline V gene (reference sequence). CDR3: CASSPLLRQSYNEQFF.

The CDR3 sequence is CASSPGLSGPDTQYF. This rearrangement joins TRBV28 to TRBJ2-3; with no DNA, the TCRdb D assignment of TRBD2 cannot be verified. This CDR3 is built from 15 residues. Germline CDR1 MDHEN, CDR2 SYDVKM.

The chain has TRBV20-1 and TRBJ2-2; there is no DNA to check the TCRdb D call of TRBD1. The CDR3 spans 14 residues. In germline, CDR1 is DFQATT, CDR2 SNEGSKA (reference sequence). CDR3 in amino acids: CSAQDRVRTGELFF.